A selection of T cell receptor beta chains follows, all from one sample in a study of shared clonotypes between healthy human individuals. Libraries were prepared by immunoSEQ multiplex PCR; TCRdb keeps only in-frame clonotypes and omits some of them. This table has over 1.4 million clones, around 97% appearing once. The material sequenced was naive CD4+ T cells sorted from blood. These receptors came from a man aged 30 to 39 in good health. Both conserved end residues are part of each CDR3. Clone size is stated in some rows and not others, as once, few, many or a class when expanded.

clone_size j_call v_call cdr3_aa
NA TRBJ2-5 TRBV7-9 CASSLVLRTYRAEETQYF
NA TRBJ1-1 TRBV15 CATSGGVNTEAFF
NA TRBJ2-3 TRBV7-8 CASSLVRRAVADTQYF
NA TRBJ2-7 TRBV5-1 CASSSGVLDPGQHLYEQYF
NA TRBJ2-1 TRBV5-1 CASSSPRDSYNEQFF
once TRBJ1-5 TRBV6-1 CASSEAFRGAGALINQPQHF
NA TRBJ2-7 TRBV6-5 CASSQTGSYEQYF
NA TRBJ1-5 TRBV19 CASKGGTGGRPQHF
NA TRBJ2-1 TRBV5-1 CASSRNYNEQFF
once TRBJ2-1 TRBV7-8 CASSFSGLAGVKARVNEQFF
NA TRBJ2-3 TRBV11-2 CASSSYRTSGRGSTDTQYF
NA TRBJ1-1 TRBV7-9 CASSLARDRVNTEAFF
NA TRBJ2-3 TRBV18 CASSPPTQDTQYF
NA TRBJ2-5 TRBV10-1 CASSEGYGREETQYF
NA TRBJ2-2 TRBV28 CASSFGTGPGELFF
NA TRBJ2-7 TRBV7-6 CASSRQITYEQYF
NA TRBJ1-2 TRBV4-3 CASSQGGASNYGYTF
once TRBJ2-7 TRBV7-2 CASSLGVLYEQYF
NA TRBJ2-7 TRBV2 CASSWGLLAEQYF
NA TRBJ2-2 TRBV2 CASSYSGLAINTGELFF
once TRBJ2-1 TRBV6-6 CATNEQFF
NA TRBJ2-2 TRBV4-1 CASSPAVGHTGELFF
once TRBJ2-5 TRBV7-8 CASSSQKGETQYF
NA TRBJ1-5 TRBV7-6 CASSLGTGVNQPQHF
once TRBJ2-1 TRBV5-1 CASSYSAGGNEQFF
NA TRBJ2-1 TRBV28 CASSLPRAEQFF
NA TRBJ2-6 TRBV18 CASSPAGQGASAGANVLTF
NA TRBJ2-7 TRBV29-1 CSVERGDSGYEQYF
NA TRBJ2-3 TRBV5-1 CASSPNRGLGTDTQYF
NA TRBJ1-1 TRBV5-4 CASSFLGTRSEAFF
NA TRBJ1-5 TRBV29-1 CSARQGGIDQPQHF
NA TRBJ1-1 TRBV2 CASRARGLGTEAFF
NA TRBJ1-1 TRBV5-4 CASRQGGFMNTEAFF
NA TRBJ2-1 TRBV19 CASSGESRYNEQFF
NA TRBJ2-5 TRBV29-1 CSAQGGRRETQYF
NA TRBJ2-7 TRBV18 CASSPSDPGLAGGKPYEQYF
NA TRBJ1-1 TRBV30 CAWSQRAQDTEAFF
NA TRBJ2-3 TRBV6-1 CASSEGGDFGTDTQYF
NA TRBJ2-1 TRBV4-2 CASSGMIAVGYNEQFF
NA TRBJ2-6 TRBV11-2 CASSLDRGQGARGANVLTF
NA TRBJ2-1 TRBV11-2 CASSSRLAGLRGEQFF
NA TRBJ1-1 TRBV11-2 CASSLINTEAFF